This record covers a single TCR beta chain. The data are from a study of shared clonotypes between healthy human individuals. The CDR3 consists of 16 residues. V lost 2 bases, J lost 2 bases, and 13 bases lay in between. The germline V gene has CDR1 MDHEN and CDR2 SYDVKM. Repertoires were generated with immunoSEQ multiplex PCR, while TCRdb's copy carries only in-frame clones and drops some. This sample has approximately 330,000 clones; about 73% occur once, and the top ten carry about 9.4%. The specimen sequenced was memory CD4+ T cells sorted from blood. The subset was: CD45RA-negative fraction. J is TRBJ2-1 and V is TRBV28, with D tentatively TRBD2 (6 bases). This TCR came from a man younger than 45 in good health. The CDR3 loop reads CASSLLRGLAYNEQFF. The CDR3 DNA is TGTGCCAGCAGTTTACTAAGGGGACTGGCCTACAATGAGCAGTTCTTC.